A single sample gave rise to the 13 T cell receptor beta chains below, sequenced in a study of metastatic and nonmetastatic thyroid tumors. Patients had received no treatment of any kind before thyroid surgery. With MiXCR, TCRdb called clones anew from the PCR reads. Of about 20,000 clones listed, 11% are singletons. The sample consisted of blood. These receptors were obtained from a female donor with papillary thyroid cancer or a benign thyroid nodule (not recorded which). Some clones in this sample may be carry-over from other donors' samples.

This clone was recorded many times. The chain is built from TRBV19 and TRBJ2-5; D might be TRBD1 or TRBD2, each matching 5 bases. Trimming removed 3 bases at V and 4 bases at J, with 12 bases between. Germline assignment: CDR1 LNHDA and CDR2 SQIVND (reference sequence). The CDR3 is 14 amino acids. CDR3: CASSMTGAGETQYF. CDR3 bases: TGTGCCAGTAGTATGACCGGGGCTGGAGAGACCCAGTACTTC.

This clone is medium-sized within its sample. The rearrangement uses TRBV12-3 or TRBV12-4 and TRBJ1-5; 7 bases align to TRBD1. CDR3 size: 12 residues. J lost 8 bases, V lost 5 bases, and 3 bases had no gene match. This chain's CDR3 is CASSPGTEPQHF. DNA for the CDR3: TGTGCCAGCAGTCCCGGGACAGAGCCCCAGCATTTT.

As for this clone: Distinct nucleotide sequences in the sample also encode this CDR3. This chain links TRBV7-6 with TRBJ2-7, with D maybe TRBD2 (5 bases). Germline CDR1 and CDR2: SGHVS and FNYEAQ. This CDR3 has 14 amino acids. The V end lost 9 bases, the J end lost 3 bases, and 18 bases lay between the germline ends. The CDR3 here is CASSVGRGNYEQYF. The DNA of the CDR3 is TGTGCCAGTAGCGTTGGCCGAGGAAACTACGAGCAGTACTTC.

In its sample, this clone was seen many times. The J gene is TRBJ2-2, the V gene TRBV5-1; D uncertain. The germline CDR1 and CDR2 sequences are SGHRS and YFSETQ. There are 15 residues in the CDR3. Trimming pared 0 bases from V and 1 base from J, leaving 7 bases between. The CDR3, as DNA: TGCGCCAGCAGCTTGGCAGGTTTGAACACCGGGGAGCTGTTTTTT. Amino acids: CASSLAGLNTGELFF.

This clone was detected ten times or more. This chain joins TRBV20-1 and TRBJ2-2; no reliable D call. Germline loops: CDR1 DFQATT, CDR2 SNEGSKA (reference sequence). There are 13 residues in the CDR3. V shed 0 bases and J shed 8 bases, with 10 bases lying between them. CDR3: CSARDFGPGELFF. CDR3 bases: TGCAGTGCTAGAGATTTCGGTCCGGGGGAGCTGTTTTTT.

This clone showed up just a few times. The rearrangement joins TRBV19 to TRBJ2-5; 7 bases are shared with TRBD2. Germline V gene sequence: CDR1 LNHDA, CDR2 SQIVND (reference sequence). The V segment lost 3 bases and the J segment 2 bases; nucleotides outside the gene matches: 3. The CDR3 contains 14 residues. The CDR3 protein is CASSIPGGQETQYF. The CDR3 bases are TGTGCCAGTAGTATCCCCGGGGGGCAAGAGACCCAGTACTTC.

With regard to this clone: One junction end does not reproduce the germline sequence, and a read error may be involved. This CDR3 is CASSYQTGTLGEHYF. The CDR3 DNA follows: TGTGCCAGCAGTTACCAGACCGGGACCCTAGGCGAGCATTACTTC. The chain combines TRBV6-5 with TRBJ2-7, with D possibly being TRBD1 or TRBD2 (5 bases each). The germline V gene encodes CDR1 MNHEY and CDR2 SVGAGI. CDR3 length equals 15 residues.

In its sample, this clone is medium-sized. The CDR3 sequence is CASSLTSGNNEQFF. The CDR3 nucleotides read TGTGCCAGCAGTTTGACTAGCGGGAACAATGAGCAGTTCTTC. This chain links TRBV27 with TRBJ2-1, with TRBD2 matching 11 bases. The CDR3 sequence is 14 residues long. Germline assignment: CDR1 MNHEY and CDR2 SMNVEV (reference sequence). V was clipped by 3 bases and J by 5 bases; unmatched bases: 0.

This clone was picked up many times. The gene calls are TRBV5-4 and TRBJ2-2, with 10 bases fitting TRBD1. Germline trimming cut 0 bases from V and 7 bases from J; bases unmatched to any gene: 6. The CDR3 is 16 residues long. Germline V gene sequence: CDR1 SGHNT, CDR2 YYREEE (reference sequence). This chain's CDR3 is CASSLGDRGRGGELFF. In DNA, the CDR3 is TGTGCCAGCAGCTTGGGGGACAGGGGTCGGGGCGGGGAGCTGTTTTTT.

This clone occurred many times. This rearrangement joins TRBV5-1 to TRBJ1-3; a possible D gene is TRBD1 (5 bases). The V end was cut by 4 bases, the J end by 1 base, with 9 bases between. This CDR3 is 14 amino acids long. The V gene's germline CDR1 is SGHRS and CDR2 YFSETQ. This chain's CDR3 is CASSDQGSGNTIYF. CDR3 DNA: TGCGCCAGCAGCGACCAGGGATCTGGAAACACCATATATTTT.

This clone was recorded at least ten times. The chain recombines TRBV15 with TRBJ2-6; D unresolved. CDR1 is LNHNV, CDR2 YYDKDF, per germline (reference sequence). The CDR3 is made up of 16 amino acids. Trimming left V 0 bases short and J 0 bases short, with 6 bases between. The CDR3 loop is CATSRERGSGANVLTF. CDR3 nucleotides: TGTGCCACCAGCAGAGAGCGCGGCTCTGGGGCCAACGTCCTGACTTTC.

This clone is classed as medium-sized. Here the CDR3 reads CATNRGRVDTQYF. The CDR3 region has the DNA TGTGCCACCAACAGGGGGCGTGTAGATACGCAGTATTTT. The chain joins TRBV24-1 to TRBJ2-3; 9 bases agree with TRBD1. Per the germline V gene, CDR1 is KGHDR and CDR2 is SFDVKD. The CDR3 is 13 amino acids. V lost 8 bases to trimming and J lost 5 bases; unmatched junction nucleotides: 4.

This clone was observed a few times. The CDR3 sequence: CASSLRGNYGYTF. CDR3 DNA: TGTGCCAGCAGTTTACGGGGCAACTATGGCTACACCTTC. The chain has TRBV27 and TRBJ1-2; D possibly corresponds to TRBD1 (5 bases). Per germline, CDR1 MNHEY and CDR2 SMNVEV (reference sequence). CDR3 size: 13 residues. With 2 bases removed from V and 2 bases from J, the gap between germline ends came to 6 bases.